This T cell receptor (beta chain) originates from a study of early T cells in non-severe SARS-CoV-2 infection. Study-level background: It was bulk RNA from unsorted whole blood that was sequenced, and the chains were unpaired. Study-wide results and limits: There was a bias toward anti-spike CD8 responses in VDJdb matching, which missed private and CD4 specificities.

Attachment of unique molecular identifiers was made to individual cDNA molecules. TCRdb re-called the 5' RACE reads through MiXCR, storing one row per CDR3 protein. The top ten clones hold roughly 7.3% of a sample with about 80,000 distinct CDR3 sequences, 5% of them seen once. This clonotype came up a few times. Its specificity is not known. Sequencing was performed on whole blood, taken at baseline. The receptor comes from an adult who was a healthcare worker with PCR-confirmed SARS-CoV-2 infection or an uninfected control (not recorded which).

CDR3 region: CSARGGVGTATNTQYF. CDR3 in DNA: TGCAGTGCTAGAGGGGGTGTGGGTACGGCTACAAATACGCAGTATTTT. J is TRBJ2-3 and V is TRBV20-1; D gene unclear. The CDR3 is 16 amino acids. V was shortened by 1 base and J by 7 bases, with 21 bases between the two germline ends. Germline V gene lookup returns CDR1 DFQATT and CDR2 SNEGSKA (reference sequence).